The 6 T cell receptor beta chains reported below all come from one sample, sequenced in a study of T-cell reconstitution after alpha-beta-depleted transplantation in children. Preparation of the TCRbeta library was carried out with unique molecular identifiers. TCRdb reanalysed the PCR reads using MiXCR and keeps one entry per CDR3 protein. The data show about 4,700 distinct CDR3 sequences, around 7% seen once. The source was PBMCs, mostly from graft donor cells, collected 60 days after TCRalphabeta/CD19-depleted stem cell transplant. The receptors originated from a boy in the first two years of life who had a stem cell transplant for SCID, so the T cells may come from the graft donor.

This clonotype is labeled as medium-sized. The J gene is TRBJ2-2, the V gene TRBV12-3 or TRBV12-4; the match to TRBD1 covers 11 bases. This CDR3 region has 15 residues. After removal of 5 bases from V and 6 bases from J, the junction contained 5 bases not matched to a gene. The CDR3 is CASSIQGQGAGELFF. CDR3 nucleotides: TGTGCCAGCAGTATACAGGGACAGGGGGCCGGGGAGCTGTTTTTT.

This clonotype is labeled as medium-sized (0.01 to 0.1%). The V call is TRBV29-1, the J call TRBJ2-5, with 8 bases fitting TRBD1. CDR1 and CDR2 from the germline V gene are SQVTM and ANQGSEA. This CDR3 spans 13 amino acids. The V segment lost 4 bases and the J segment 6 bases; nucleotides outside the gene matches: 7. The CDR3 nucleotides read TGCAGCGTTGCTGGGCAGGGGGCCAAGACCCAGTACTTC. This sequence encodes CSVAGQGAKTQYF.

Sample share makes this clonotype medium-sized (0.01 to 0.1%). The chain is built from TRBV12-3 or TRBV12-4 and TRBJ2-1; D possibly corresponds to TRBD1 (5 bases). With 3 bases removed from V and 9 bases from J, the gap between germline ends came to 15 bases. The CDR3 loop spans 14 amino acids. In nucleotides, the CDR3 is TGTGCCAGCAGTTTCGCCAGGGCTGGGTGTGAGCAGTTCTTC. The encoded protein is CASSFARAGCEQFF.

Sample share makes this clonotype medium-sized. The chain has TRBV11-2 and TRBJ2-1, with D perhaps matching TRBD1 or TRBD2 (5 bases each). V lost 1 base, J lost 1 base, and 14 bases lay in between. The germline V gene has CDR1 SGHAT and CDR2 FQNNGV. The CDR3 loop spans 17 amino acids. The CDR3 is CASSLGPRGPSYNEQFF. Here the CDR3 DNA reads TGTGCCAGCAGCTTAGGACCGAGGGGACCATCCTACAATGAGCAGTTCTTC.

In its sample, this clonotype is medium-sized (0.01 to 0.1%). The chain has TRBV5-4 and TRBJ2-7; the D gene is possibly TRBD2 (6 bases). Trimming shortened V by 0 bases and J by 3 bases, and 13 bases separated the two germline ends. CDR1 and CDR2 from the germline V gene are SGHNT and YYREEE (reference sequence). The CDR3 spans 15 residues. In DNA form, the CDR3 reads TGTGCCAGCAGCTTGGCCGAGGAGGGAGGCTACGAGCAGTACTTC. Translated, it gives CASSLAEEGGYEQYF.

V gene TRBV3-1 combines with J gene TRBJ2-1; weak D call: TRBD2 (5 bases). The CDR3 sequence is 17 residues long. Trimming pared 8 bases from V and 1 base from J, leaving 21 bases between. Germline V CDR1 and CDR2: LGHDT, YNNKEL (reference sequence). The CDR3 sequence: CASSKEVPRASYNEQFF. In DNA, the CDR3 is TGTGCCAGCTCCAAGGAGGTCCCGCGGGCATCCTACAATGAGCAGTTCTTC.